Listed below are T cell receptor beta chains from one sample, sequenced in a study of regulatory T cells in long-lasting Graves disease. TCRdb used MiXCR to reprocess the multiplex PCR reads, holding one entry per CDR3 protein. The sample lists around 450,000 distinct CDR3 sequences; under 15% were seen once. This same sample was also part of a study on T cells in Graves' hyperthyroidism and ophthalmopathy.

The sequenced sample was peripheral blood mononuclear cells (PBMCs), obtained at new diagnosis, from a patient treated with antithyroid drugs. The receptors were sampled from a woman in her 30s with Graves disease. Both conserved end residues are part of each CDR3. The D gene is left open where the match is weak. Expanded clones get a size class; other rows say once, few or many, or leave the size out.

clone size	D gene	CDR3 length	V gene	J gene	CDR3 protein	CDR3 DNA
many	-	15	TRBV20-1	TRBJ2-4	CSAGSRDPGKNIQYF	TGCAGTGCTGGGAGCAGGGATCCTGGCAAAAACATTCAGTACTTC
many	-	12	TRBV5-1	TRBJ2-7	CASSSNPYEQYF	TGCGCCAGCAGCTCCAATCCCTACGAGCAGTACTTC
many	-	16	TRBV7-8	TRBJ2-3	CASSLGVTGVTDTQYF	TGTGCCAGCAGCTTAGGGGTGACAGGTGTCACAGATACGCAGTATTTT
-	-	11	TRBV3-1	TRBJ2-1	CASSQGLVQFF	TGTGCCAGCAGCCAAGGACTGGTGCAGTTCTTC
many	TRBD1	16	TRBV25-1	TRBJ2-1	CASSEFGTGTYNEQFF	TGTGCCAGCAGTGAATTCGGGACAGGGACATACAATGAGCAGTTCTTC
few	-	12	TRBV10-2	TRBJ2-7	CASSEARYEQYF	TGCGCCAGCAGTGAGGCGCGCTACGAGCAGTACTTC
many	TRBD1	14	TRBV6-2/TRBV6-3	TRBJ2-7	CASSYARGPYEQYF	TGTGCCAGCAGTTACGCCAGGGGGCCCTACGAGCAGTACTTC
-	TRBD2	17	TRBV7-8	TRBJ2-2	CASSLRGRVINTGELFF	TGTGCCAGCAGCTTACGCGGGAGGGTGATTAACACCGGGGAGCTGTTTTTT
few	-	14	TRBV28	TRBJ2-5	CASRPGFVTETQYF	TGTGCCAGCAGGCCCGGGTTCGTCACGGAGACCCAGTACTTC
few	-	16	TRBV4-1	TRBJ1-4	CASSGTHFATNEKLFF	TGCGCCAGCAGCGGGACCCATTTTGCAACTAATGAAAAACTGTTTTTT
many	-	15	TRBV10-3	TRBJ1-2	CAIALRGGADYGYTF	TGTGCCATCGCCCTCCGGGGGGGCGCGGACTATGGCTACACCTTC
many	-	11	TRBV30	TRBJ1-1	CAWSVPPEAFF	TGTGCCTGGAGTGTACCCCCTGAAGCTTTCTTT
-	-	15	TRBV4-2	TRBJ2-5	CASSQAGTPQETQYF	TGTGCCAGCAGCCAAGCCGGGACACCCCAAGAGACCCAGTACTTC
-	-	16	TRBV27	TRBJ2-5	CASSDFGASIGETQYF	TGTGCCAGCAGTGATTTTGGGGCGAGTATAGGGGAGACCCAGTACTTC
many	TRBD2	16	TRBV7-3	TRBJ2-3	CASSSESSGRGDTQYF	TGTGCCAGCAGCTCTGAATCTAGCGGGAGAGGGGATACGCAGTATTTT
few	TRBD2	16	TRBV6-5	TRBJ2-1	CASSFRIAGRGNEQFF	TGTGCCAGCAGTTTCAGAATAGCGGGGAGAGGCAATGAGCAGTTCTTC
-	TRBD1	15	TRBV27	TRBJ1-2	CASSPRDRATHGYTF	TGTGCCAGCAGTCCCCGGGACAGGGCAACCCATGGCTACACCTTC
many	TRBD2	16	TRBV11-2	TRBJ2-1	CASSLERGRKKNEQFF	TGTGCCAGCAGCTTAGAGCGCGGGAGGAAAAAAAATGAGCAGTTCTTC
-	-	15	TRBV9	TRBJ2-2	CASSRQGWNTGELFF	TGTGCCAGCAGCCGTCAGGGTTGGAACACCGGGGAGCTGTTTTTT
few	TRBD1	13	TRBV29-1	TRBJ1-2	CSGGTGGAGGYTF	TGCAGCGGAGGAACAGGGGGCGCGGGGGGCTACACCTTC
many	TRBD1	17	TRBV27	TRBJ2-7	CASSLGTRAGGFYEQYF	TGTGCCAGCAGTTTGGGCACTAGGGCAGGGGGCTTCTACGAGCAGTACTTC
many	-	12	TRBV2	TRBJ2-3	CASWASTDTQYF	TGTGCCAGCTGGGCCAGCACAGATACGCAGTATTTT
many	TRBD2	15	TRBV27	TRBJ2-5	CASSLWGGEGETQYF	TGTGCCAGCAGTCTCTGGGGGGGAGAAGGAGAGACCCAGTACTTC
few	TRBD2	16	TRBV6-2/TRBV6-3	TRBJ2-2	CASSYSSSGTIGELFF	TGTGCCAGCAGTTACTCGTCTAGCGGGACGATCGGGGAGCTGTTTTTT
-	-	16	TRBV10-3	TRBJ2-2	CAISESGTPNTGELFF	TGTGCCATCAGTGAGTCGGGGACCCCGAACACCGGGGAGCTGTTTTTT
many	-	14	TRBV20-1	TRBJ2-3	CSARRDTSSDTQYF	TGCAGTGCTAGGCGGGACACGAGCTCCGATACGCAGTATTTT
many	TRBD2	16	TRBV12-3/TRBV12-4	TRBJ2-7	CASTLWGTSGSREQYF	TGTGCCAGCACCCTGTGGGGCACTAGCGGGAGTCGCGAGCAGTACTTC
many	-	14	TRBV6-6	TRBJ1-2	CASSYSSRGYGYTF	TGTGCCAGCAGTTACTCGTCTAGGGGCTATGGCTACACCTTC
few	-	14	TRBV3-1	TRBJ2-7	CASSRGHSVGEQYF	TGTGCCAGCAGCCGCGGACACTCGGTCGGCGAGCAGTACTTC
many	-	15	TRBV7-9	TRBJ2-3	CASSLEGGLADTQYF	TGTGCCAGCAGCTTAGAAGGGGGACTCGCGGATACGCAGTATTTT
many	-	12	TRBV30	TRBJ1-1	CAWRRDNTEAFF	TGTGCCTGGCGCCGGGACAACACTGAAGCTTTCTTT
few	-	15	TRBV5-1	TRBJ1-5	CASSPGLTGNQPQHF	TGCGCCAGCAGCCCAGGGTTAACTGGCAATCAGCCCCAGCATTTT
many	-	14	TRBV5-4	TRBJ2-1	CASSSPRSYNEQFF	TGTGCCAGCAGCTCTCCAAGGTCCTACAATGAGCAGTTCTTC